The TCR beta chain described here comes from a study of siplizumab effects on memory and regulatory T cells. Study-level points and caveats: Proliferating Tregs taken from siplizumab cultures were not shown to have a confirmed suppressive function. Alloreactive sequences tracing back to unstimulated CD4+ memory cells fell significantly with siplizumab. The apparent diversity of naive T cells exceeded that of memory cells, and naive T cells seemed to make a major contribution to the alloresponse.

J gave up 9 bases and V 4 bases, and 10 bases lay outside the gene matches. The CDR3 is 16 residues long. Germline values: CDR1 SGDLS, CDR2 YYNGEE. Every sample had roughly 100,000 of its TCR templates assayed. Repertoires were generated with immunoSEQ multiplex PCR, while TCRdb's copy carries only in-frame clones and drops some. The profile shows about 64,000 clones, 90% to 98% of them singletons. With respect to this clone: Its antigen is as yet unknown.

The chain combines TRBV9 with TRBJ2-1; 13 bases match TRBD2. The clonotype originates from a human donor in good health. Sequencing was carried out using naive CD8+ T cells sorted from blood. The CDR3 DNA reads TGTGCCAGCAGCACGAGAACTAGCGGGGGGGCCGGTGAGCAGTTCTTC. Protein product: CASSTRTSGGAGEQFF.